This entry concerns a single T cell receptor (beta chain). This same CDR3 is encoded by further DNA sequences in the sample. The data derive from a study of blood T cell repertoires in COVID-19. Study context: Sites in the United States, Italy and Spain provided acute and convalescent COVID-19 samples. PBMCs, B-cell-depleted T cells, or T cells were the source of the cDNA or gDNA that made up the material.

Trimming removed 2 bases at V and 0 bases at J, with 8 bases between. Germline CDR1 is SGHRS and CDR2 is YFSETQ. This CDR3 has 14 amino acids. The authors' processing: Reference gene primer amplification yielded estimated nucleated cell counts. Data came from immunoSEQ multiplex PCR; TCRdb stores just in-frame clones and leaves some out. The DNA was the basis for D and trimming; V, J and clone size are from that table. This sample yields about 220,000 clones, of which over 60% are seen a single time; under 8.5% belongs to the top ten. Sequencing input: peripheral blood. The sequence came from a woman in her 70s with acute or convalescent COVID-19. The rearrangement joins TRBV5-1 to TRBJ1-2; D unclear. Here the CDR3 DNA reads TGCGCCAGCAGCTTAGAACCAGCTAACTATGGCTACACCTTC. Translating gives CASSLEPANYGYTF.